The 30 T cell receptor beta chains below all came from one sample that was sequenced in a study of cytomegalovirus exposure and HLA in healthy donors (TCRdb year 2017). Preparation of the library involved the immunoSEQ multiplex PCR assay. TCRdb re-hosts the immuneACCESS table, in-frame sequences only. Its copies lack some clones; in the studies checked, an unresolved V gene accounts for under half of them, and the cause for the rest is not known. This sample has about 330,000 clones in its table, and about nine tenths of those were observed once. In total, the top ten clones hold roughly 1.2% of the sample. Specimen: PBMCs. These receptors all stem from a woman aged 30 to 39 in good health and CMV-seropositive.

This clone was recorded once. V is TRBV9 and J is TRBJ2-1; 11 bases match TRBD1. The CDR3 has 17 amino acids. From germline, CDR1 is SGDLS and CDR2 YYNGEE. V dropped 3 bases and J dropped 10; count of bases not matched to a gene: 15. Here the CDR3 reads CASSDIRGQGAIGEQFF. The CDR3 DNA follows: TGTGCCAGCAGCGACATTCGCGGACAGGGGGCTATAGGGGAGCAGTTCTTC.

The chain employs TRBV7-9 and TRBJ2-7; tentatively, D is TRBD2 (6 bases). Germline lookup yields CDR1 SEHNR and CDR2 FQNEAQ (reference sequence). The ends were cut back, 4 bases at V and 5 bases at J, with 12 bases in the middle. CDR3 size: 13 residues. Written as DNA, the CDR3 is TGTGCCAGCAGCTACGGGAGAGGTAACGAGCAGTACTTC. It encodes CASSYGRGNEQYF.

The table lists this clone with a few counts. The chain recombines TRBV1 with TRBJ2-5. TRBV1 is reported as a pseudogene. The length of the CDR3 is 15 residues. CDR3 amino acids: CTRISRRGVQETQYF. CDR3 DNA sequence: TGCACCAGGATTTCACGAAGGGGGGTCCAAGAGACCCAGTACTTC.

The rearrangement uses TRBV28 and TRBJ2-7; D ambiguous. This CDR3 contains 12 residues. V dropped 9 bases and J dropped 5 bases, with 14 bases sitting between them. Germline assignment: CDR1 MDHEN and CDR2 SYDVKM. The CDR3 loop reads CASKSIRDEQYF. The CDR3 bases are TGTGCCAGTAAATCCATCCGTGACGAGCAGTACTTC.

The chain has TRBV5-6 and TRBJ1-1, with unresolved D. The germline V gene has CDR1 SGHDT and CDR2 YYEEEE. V gave up 3 bases and J gave up 2 bases, with 8 bases separating them. The CDR3 runs to 13 residues. CDR3 in DNA: TGTGCCAGCAGCTATGGGTTTAACACTGAAGCTTTCTTT. Translation: CASSYGFNTEAFF.

The rearrangement joins TRBV7-9 to TRBJ2-7; 7 bases agree with TRBD1. The germline gives CDR1 SEHNR, CDR2 FQNEAQ (reference sequence). The CDR3 totals 15 residues. The ends lost 2 bases at V and 0 bases at J; junction bases unmatched: 4. The CDR3 sequence: CASSLTGQNSYEQYF. The CDR3 region has the DNA TGTGCCAGCAGCTTAACGGGACAGAACTCCTACGAGCAGTACTTC.

The J gene is TRBJ2-1, the V gene TRBV27; weak D call: TRBD1 (6 bases). Looked up from germline, CDR1 is MNHEY and CDR2 is SMNVEV (reference sequence). CDR3 length equals 12 residues. V lost 5 bases and J lost 8, with 10 bases in between. Written as DNA, the CDR3 is TGTGCCAGCAGTGCACAGGGCGATGAGCAGTTCTTC. It encodes CASSAQGDEQFF.

The rearrangement joins TRBV29-1 to TRBJ1-1, with 11 bases aligning to TRBD1. CDR1 and CDR2 (germline): SQVTM, ANQGSEA. The CDR3 sequence is 12 residues long. J was trimmed by 7 bases and V by 5 bases; bases with no gene match: 3. The CDR3 sequence is CSVPGQGVEAFF. Written as DNA, the CDR3 is TGCAGCGTTCCGGGACAGGGGGTTGAAGCTTTCTTT.

This sequence joins TRBV7-2 and TRBJ1-1; D not resolved. Trimming took off 1 base at V and 9 bases at J, with 12 bases between the two ends. This CDR3 is built from 13 residues. The V gene's germline CDR1 is SGHTA and CDR2 FQGNSA. The CDR3 region has the DNA TGTGCCAGCAGCTTAGAACGAAAAGGTAAAGCTTTCTTT. This sequence encodes CASSLERKGKAFF.

The chain combines TRBV7-2 with TRBJ2-1; D remains ambiguous. CDR1 SGHTA and CDR2 FQGNSA come from the germline V gene. V was cut by 2 bases and J by 6 bases, with 8 bases left in between. The CDR3 spans 13 residues. CDR3 in DNA: TGTGCCAGCAGCTTAAGGTTGGGCAATGAGCAGTTCTTC. Its protein product is CASSLRLGNEQFF.

This clone occurred many times. The chain employs TRBV11-1 and TRBJ2-2; 8 bases agree with TRBD2. The germline CDR1 and CDR2 sequences are SGHAT and FQDESV (reference sequence). The junction had 0 bases not matched to a gene; V was cut back by 2 bases and J by 1 base. This CDR3 spans 15 amino acids. CDR3 DNA: TGTGCCAGCAGCTTACTAGCGGGGAACACCGGGGAGCTGTTTTTT. It encodes CASSLLAGNTGELFF.

This chain uses TRBV7-6 with TRBJ2-1; 7 nucleotides line up with TRBD2. After removal of 1 base from V and 6 bases from J, the junction contained 6 bases not matched to a gene. The CDR3 covers 15 residues. The V gene's germline CDR1 is SGHVS and CDR2 FNYEAQ. CDR3 residues: CASSLGQLAANEQFF. Written as DNA, the CDR3 is TGTGCCAGCAGCTTAGGTCAGCTAGCGGCCAATGAGCAGTTCTTC.

The chain employs TRBV30 and TRBJ2-5; D not certain. CDR1 and CDR2 (germline): GTSNPN, SVGIG (reference sequence). V lost 1 base and J lost 1, with 4 bases in between. The CDR3 consists of 12 residues. This CDR3 is CAWSGAQETQYF. The CDR3 nucleotides read TGTGCCTGGAGTGGGGCCCAAGAGACCCAGTACTTC.

The chain employs TRBV30 and TRBJ1-1; 9 bases align to TRBD1. This CDR3 is built from 11 residues. The V gene's germline CDR1 is GTSNPN and CDR2 SVGIG (reference sequence). The V gene end was trimmed by 6 bases and the J gene end by 8 bases; junction bases not matched to a gene: 4. CDR3: CACRTGAEAFF. The CDR3 DNA reads TGTGCCTGTCGGACAGGGGCGGAAGCTTTCTTT. The full variable domain, in which reference TRBV30 and TRBJ1-1 provide the parts outside the CDR3, is SQTIHQWPATLVQPVGSPLSLECTVEGTSNPNLYWYRQAAGRGLQLLFYSVGIGQISSEVPQNLSASRPQDRQFILSSKKLLLSDSGFYLCACRTGAEAFFGQGTRLTVV.

The V and J genes are TRBV6-5 and TRBJ1-2; the D gene is possibly TRBD1 (6 bases). Germline CDR1 MNHEY, CDR2 SVGAGI. Trimming pared 6 bases from V and 0 bases from J, leaving 8 bases between. CDR3 size: 13 residues. This CDR3 is CASSWTANYGYTF. CDR3 nucleotide sequence: TGTGCCAGCAGCTGGACAGCTAACTATGGCTACACCTTC.

This clone appeared a single time. The gene calls are TRBV4-3 and TRBJ1-4, with a weak D call TRBD1 (5 bases). The CDR3 length is 16 residues. V lost 1 base and J lost 8, with 17 bases in between. Looked up from germline, CDR1 is LGHNA and CDR2 is YSLEER. The CDR3 spells CASSQVLGGVREKLFF. As DNA, the CDR3 is TGCGCCAGCAGCCAAGTCCTGGGAGGGGTAAGAGAAAAACTGTTTTTT.

This chain links TRBV30 with TRBJ2-5, with a tentative D call TRBD1 (7 bases). The CDR3 is 15 amino acids. Germline V gene data show CDR1 as GTSNPN and CDR2 as SVGIG (reference sequence). V lost 3 bases to trimming and J lost 4 bases, with 18 bases between them. The CDR3 loop reads CAWRPGGGSLETQYF. In DNA, the CDR3 is TGTGCCTGGAGGCCCGGAGGGGGCAGCCTAGAGACCCAGTACTTC.

The chain couples TRBV5-6 to TRBJ1-6; D is unresolved. The germline V gene has CDR1 SGHDT and CDR2 YYEEEE. V dropped 0 bases and J dropped 7 bases, with 8 bases sitting between them. The CDR3 is 14 residues long. The CDR3 bases are TGTGCCAGCAGCTTGGGCACAAAAAATTCACCCCTCCACTTT. Protein sequence: CASSLGTKNSPLHF.

This clone was seen only once. V is TRBV19 and J is TRBJ1-5, with 10 bases identical to TRBD1. Unmatched junction bases numbered 4, after V lost 5 bases and J lost 6 bases. From germline, CDR1 is LNHDA and CDR2 SQIVND (reference sequence). The CDR3 is 14 residues long. The CDR3 DNA reads TGTGCCAGTAGTTTTGGACAGGGGGGTCAGCCCCAGCATTTT. It encodes CASSFGQGGQPQHF.

The chain combines TRBV6-5 with TRBJ1-3, with 7 nucleotides matching TRBD1. The V and J ends lost 1 base and 4 bases, in that order; junction bases with no gene match: 7. This CDR3 has 16 amino acids. The V gene's germline CDR1 is MNHEY and CDR2 SVGAGI. The CDR3 loop is CASSYWAGGDGNTIYF. CDR3 nucleotides: TGTGCCAGCAGTTACTGGGCAGGGGGTGACGGAAACACCATATATTTT.

This sequence joins TRBV30 and TRBJ2-1; no reliable D call. There are 15 residues in the CDR3. Germline lookup yields CDR1 GTSNPN and CDR2 SVGIG (reference sequence). Trimming took 6 bases from V and 3 from J, leaving 18 bases between them. CDR3 in DNA: TGTGCCTGTAATTCGATCGGGTTTGACTACAATGAGCAGTTCTTC. Protein sequence: CACNSIGFDYNEQFF.

The chain uses TRBV7-3 and TRBJ2-7; D is perhaps TRBD2 (5 bases). CDR1 and CDR2 (germline): SGHTA, FQGTGA. V was clipped by 2 bases and J by 0 bases, with 8 bases between them. There are 14 residues in the CDR3. The CDR3 coding sequence is TGTGCCAGCAGCTTACAGCGGATCTCCTACGAGCAGTACTTC. Translated: CASSLQRISYEQYF.

This chain joins TRBV13 and TRBJ2-7, with D possibly TRBD1 on 6 matching bases. V lost 0 bases and J 6 bases, leaving 9 bases between the germline ends. CDR1 PRHDT and CDR2 FYEKMQ come from the germline V gene (reference sequence). CDR3 length equals 13 residues. The CDR3, as DNA: TGTGCCAGCAGCTTAGGACAGGGCTCCGAGCAGTACTTC. Amino acid sequence: CASSLGQGSEQYF.

The V call is TRBV18, the J call TRBJ2-1; no clear D. Between the trimmed V and J ends, which lost 0 bases and 6 bases, there was a span of 15 bases. Germline V gene sequence: CDR1 KGHSH, CDR2 LQKENI. The CDR3 runs to 16 residues. This chain's CDR3 is CASSPPGVGPANEQFF. The CDR3 DNA sequence: TGTGCCAGCTCACCACCAGGAGTAGGGCCCGCCAATGAGCAGTTCTTC.

V and J are TRBV5-6 and TRBJ2-7; D ambiguous. Germline V gene lookup returns CDR1 SGHDT and CDR2 YYEEEE. V lost 0 bases and J lost 3, with 7 bases in between. The CDR3 is 13 residues long. The CDR3 bases are TGTGCCAGCAGCTTGGTTGGGGTCTACGAGCAGTACTTC. Amino acids: CASSLVGVYEQYF.

The rearrangement uses TRBV13 and TRBJ2-1; D not resolved. Germline CDR1 PRHDT, CDR2 FYEKMQ (reference sequence). The CDR3 is 15 residues long. Trimming left V 1 base short and J 6 bases short, with 13 bases between. The CDR3, as DNA: TGTGCCAGCAGCTTAGTTCCCTCTGGGGTCAATGAGCAGTTCTTC. Translated: CASSLVPSGVNEQFF.

The chain combines TRBV5-1 with TRBJ2-7, with TRBD2 as a possible D gene (5 bases). V was pared by 3 bases and J by 2 bases, with 15 bases between. The CDR3 spans 15 residues. Germline CDR1 SGHRS, CDR2 YFSETQ. In nucleotides, the CDR3 is TGCGCCAGCAGCTCGGGCCTAGCAACCCCCTACGAGCAGTACTTC. Translation gives CASSSGLATPYEQYF.

The rearrangement joins TRBV4-3 to TRBJ2-2, with a possible D match to TRBD1 (5 bases). V lost 1 base and J 4 bases, leaving 16 bases between the germline ends. Germline assignment: CDR1 LGHNA and CDR2 YSLEER. This CDR3 region has 17 residues. The CDR3 loop reads CASSQASDIPSTGELFF. For the CDR3, the DNA is TGCGCCAGCAGCCAAGCCTCGGACATCCCCTCCACCGGGGAGCTGTTTTTT.

This chain uses TRBV23-1 with TRBJ1-5; tentative D call: TRBD1 (6 bases). TRBV23-1 is classed as an ORF, of uncertain function. There are 20 residues in the CDR3. Deletions cut 0 bases from V and 1 base from J, with 22 bases between. The CDR3 here is CASSQSSWGHHLRSNQPQHF. In nucleotides, the CDR3 is TGCGCCAGCAGTCAATCGAGTTGGGGACACCATTTGCGGAGCAATCAGCCCCAGCATTTT.

The CDR3 loop reads CASTLAGGRTGELFF. The CDR3 region has the DNA TGCGCCAGCACCCTAGCGGGGGGGCGCACCGGGGAGCTGTTTTTT. The chain carries TRBV5-1 and TRBJ2-2; TRBD2 matches 12 bases. The V segment lost 6 bases and the J segment 4 bases; nucleotides outside the gene matches: 4. This CDR3 contains 15 residues. Germline values: CDR1 SGHRS, CDR2 YFSETQ.